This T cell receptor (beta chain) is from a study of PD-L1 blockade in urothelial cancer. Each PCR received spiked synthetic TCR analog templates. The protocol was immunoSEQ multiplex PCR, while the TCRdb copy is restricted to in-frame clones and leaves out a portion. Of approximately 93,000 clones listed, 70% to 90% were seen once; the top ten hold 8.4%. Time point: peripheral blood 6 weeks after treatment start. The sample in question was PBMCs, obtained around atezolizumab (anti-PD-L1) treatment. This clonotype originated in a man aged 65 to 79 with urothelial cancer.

CDR3: CASSPLGLALTYEQYF. The CDR3 bases are TGCGCCAGCAGCCCCCTCGGGCTAGCGCTCACCTACGAGCAGTACTTC. The rearrangement uses TRBV4-1 and TRBJ2-7, with TRBD2 as a possible D gene (6 bases). CDR1 is MGHRA, CDR2 YSYEKL, per germline. The CDR3 consists of 16 residues. The V end was cut by 4 bases, the J end by 2 bases, with 18 bases between.